This TCR beta chain was recovered during a study of blood T cell repertoires in COVID-19. Study-wide context: Italy, Spain and the United States were the sources of the convalescent and acute COVID-19 samples. The analysed material was cDNA or gDNA that came from T cells, B-cell-depleted T cells, or PBMCs.

The V and J ends lost 6 bases and 4 bases, in that order; junction bases with no gene match: 5. Germline-derived CDR1 and CDR2 are SGHTA and FQGNSA. The CDR3 contains 14 residues. Original handling: Amplifying reference gene primers gave estimates of nucleated cell counts. Some clones are missing from TCRdb's copy, which holds only in-frame ones; the method was immunoSEQ multiplex PCR. V, J and clone size are taken as reported in that table, and D and trimming were inferred from the DNA itself. Here the sample spans under 80,000 clones, approximately 92% being singletons. The rearrangement links TRBV7-2 to TRBJ2-3; 9 bases fit TRBD2. The origin of this receptor is a human donor in a cohort sampled during active COVID-19. What was sequenced was peripheral blood. CDR3 nucleotides: TGTGCCAGCAGGTCGACTAGCGGAGCAGATACGCAGTATTTT. This gives the protein CASRSTSGADTQYF.